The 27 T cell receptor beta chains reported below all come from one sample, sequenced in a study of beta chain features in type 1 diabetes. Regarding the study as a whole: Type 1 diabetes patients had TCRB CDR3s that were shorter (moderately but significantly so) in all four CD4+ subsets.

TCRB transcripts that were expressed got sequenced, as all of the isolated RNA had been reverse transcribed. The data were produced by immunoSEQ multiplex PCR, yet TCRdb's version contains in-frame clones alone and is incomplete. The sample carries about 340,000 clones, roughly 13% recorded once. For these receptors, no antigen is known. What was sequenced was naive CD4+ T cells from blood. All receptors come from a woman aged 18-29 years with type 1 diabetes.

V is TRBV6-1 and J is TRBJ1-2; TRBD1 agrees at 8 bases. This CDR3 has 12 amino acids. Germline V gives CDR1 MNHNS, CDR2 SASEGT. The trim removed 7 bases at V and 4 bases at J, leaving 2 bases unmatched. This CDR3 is CASTDRGYGYTF. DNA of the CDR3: TGTGCCAGCACCGACAGGGGCTATGGCTACACCTTC.

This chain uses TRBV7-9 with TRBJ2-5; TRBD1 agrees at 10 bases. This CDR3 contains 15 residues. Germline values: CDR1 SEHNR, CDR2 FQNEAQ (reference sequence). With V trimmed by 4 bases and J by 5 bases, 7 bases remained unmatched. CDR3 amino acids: CASSYKTGGLETQYF. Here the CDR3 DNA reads TGTGCCAGCAGCTATAAGACAGGGGGCCTGGAGACCCAGTACTTC.

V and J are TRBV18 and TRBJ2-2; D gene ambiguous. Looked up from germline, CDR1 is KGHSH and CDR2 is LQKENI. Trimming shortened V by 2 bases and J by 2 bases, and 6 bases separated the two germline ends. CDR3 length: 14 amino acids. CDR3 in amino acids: CASSPSRNTGELFF. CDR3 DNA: TGTGCCAGCTCACCATCGCGAAACACCGGGGAGCTGTTTTTT.

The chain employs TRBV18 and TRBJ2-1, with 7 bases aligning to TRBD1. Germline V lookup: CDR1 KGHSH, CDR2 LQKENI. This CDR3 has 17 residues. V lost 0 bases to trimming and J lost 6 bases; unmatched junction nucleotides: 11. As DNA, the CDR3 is TGTGCCAGCTCACCACCTTTAGTAGGGGGCGGTCGCAATGAGCAGTTCTTC. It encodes CASSPPLVGGGRNEQFF.

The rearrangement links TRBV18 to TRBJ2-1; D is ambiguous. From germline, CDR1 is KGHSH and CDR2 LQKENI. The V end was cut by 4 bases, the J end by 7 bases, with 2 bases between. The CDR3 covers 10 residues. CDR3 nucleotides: TGTGCCAGCTCACTAAATGAGCAGTTCTTC. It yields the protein CASSLNEQFF.

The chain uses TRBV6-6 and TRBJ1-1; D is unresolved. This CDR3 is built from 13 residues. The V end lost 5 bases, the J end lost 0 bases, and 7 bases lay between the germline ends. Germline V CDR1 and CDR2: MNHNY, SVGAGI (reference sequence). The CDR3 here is CASSTPMNTEAFF. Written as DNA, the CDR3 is TGTGCCAGCAGTACTCCAATGAACACTGAAGCTTTCTTT.

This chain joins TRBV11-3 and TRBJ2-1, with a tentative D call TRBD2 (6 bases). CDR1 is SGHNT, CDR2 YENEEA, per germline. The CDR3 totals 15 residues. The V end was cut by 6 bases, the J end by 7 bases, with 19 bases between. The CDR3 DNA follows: TGTGCCAGCAGTCACCCCACGGGCGGGGATAATGAGCAGTTCTTC. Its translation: CASSHPTGGDNEQFF.

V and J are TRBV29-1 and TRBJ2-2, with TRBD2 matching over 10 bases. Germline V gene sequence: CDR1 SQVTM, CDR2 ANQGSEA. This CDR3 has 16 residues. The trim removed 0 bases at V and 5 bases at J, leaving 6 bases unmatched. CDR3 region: CSVEDRSSGRTGELFF. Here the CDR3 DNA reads TGCAGCGTTGAAGATCGGAGTAGCGGGAGGACCGGGGAGCTGTTTTTT.

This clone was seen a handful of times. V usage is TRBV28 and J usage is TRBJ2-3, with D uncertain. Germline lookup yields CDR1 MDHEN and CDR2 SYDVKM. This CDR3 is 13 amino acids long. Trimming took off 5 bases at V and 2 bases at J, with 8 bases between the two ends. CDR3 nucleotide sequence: TGTGCCAGCAGTCAGTATCTCACAGATACGCAGTATTTT. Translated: CASSQYLTDTQYF.

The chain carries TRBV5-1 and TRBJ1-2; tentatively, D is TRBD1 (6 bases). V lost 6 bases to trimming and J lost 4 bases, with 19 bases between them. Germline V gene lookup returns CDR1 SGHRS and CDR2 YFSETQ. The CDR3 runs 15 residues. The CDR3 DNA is TGCGCCAGCAAGCCCCAGGGAATAGGGGGCTATGGCTACACCTTC. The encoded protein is CASKPQGIGGYGYTF.

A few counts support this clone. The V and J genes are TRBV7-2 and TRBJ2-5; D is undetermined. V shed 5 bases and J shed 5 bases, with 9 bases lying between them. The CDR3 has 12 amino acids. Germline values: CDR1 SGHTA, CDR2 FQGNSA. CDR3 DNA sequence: TGTGCCAGCAGCCGCACCGCGGAGACCCAGTACTTC. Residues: CASSRTAETQYF.

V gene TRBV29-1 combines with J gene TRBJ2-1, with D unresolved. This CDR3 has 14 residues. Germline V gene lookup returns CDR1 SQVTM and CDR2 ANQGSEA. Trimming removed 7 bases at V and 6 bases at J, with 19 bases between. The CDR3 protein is CSAWLRSGSNEQFF. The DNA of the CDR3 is TGCAGCGCCTGGCTCCGATCAGGTTCCAATGAGCAGTTCTTC.

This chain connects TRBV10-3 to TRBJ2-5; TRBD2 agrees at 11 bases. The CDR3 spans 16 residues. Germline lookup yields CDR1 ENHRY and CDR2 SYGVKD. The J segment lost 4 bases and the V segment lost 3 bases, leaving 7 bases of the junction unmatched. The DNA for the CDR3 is TGTGCCATCAGTGAAGAACCCGGACTAGCGGGAGAGACCCAGTACTTC. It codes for CAISEEPGLAGETQYF.

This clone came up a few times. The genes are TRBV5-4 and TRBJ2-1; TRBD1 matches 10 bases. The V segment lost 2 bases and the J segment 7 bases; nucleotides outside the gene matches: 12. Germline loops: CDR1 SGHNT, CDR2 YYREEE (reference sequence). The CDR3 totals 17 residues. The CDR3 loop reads CASSFNLGTGAGNEQFF. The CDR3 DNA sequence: TGTGCCAGCAGCTTTAACCTGGGGACAGGGGCAGGAAATGAGCAGTTCTTC.

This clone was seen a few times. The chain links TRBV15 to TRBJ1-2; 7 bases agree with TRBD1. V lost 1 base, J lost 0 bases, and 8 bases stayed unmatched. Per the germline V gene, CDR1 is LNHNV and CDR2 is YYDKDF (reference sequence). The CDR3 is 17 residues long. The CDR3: CATSRVRDSSSNYGYTF. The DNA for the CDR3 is TGTGCCACCAGCAGAGTGAGGGACAGCTCCTCTAACTATGGCTACACCTTC. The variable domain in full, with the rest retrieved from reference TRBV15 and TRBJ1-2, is DAMVIQNPRYQVTQFGKPVTLSCSQTLNHNVMYWYQQKSSQAPKLLFHYYDKDFNNEADTPDNFQSRRPNTSFCFLDIRSPGLGDTAMYLCATSRVRDSSSNYGYTFGSGTRLTVV.

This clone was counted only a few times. The CDR3 DNA reads TGTGCCACCAGCAGAGAACCTACGGTGTACGAGCAGTACTTC. Encoded protein: CATSREPTVYEQYF. V usage is TRBV15 and J usage is TRBJ2-7; D gene unclear. The V gene's germline CDR1 is LNHNV and CDR2 YYDKDF (reference sequence). V was cut by 0 bases and J by 4 bases, with 10 bases left in between. The CDR3 contains 14 residues.

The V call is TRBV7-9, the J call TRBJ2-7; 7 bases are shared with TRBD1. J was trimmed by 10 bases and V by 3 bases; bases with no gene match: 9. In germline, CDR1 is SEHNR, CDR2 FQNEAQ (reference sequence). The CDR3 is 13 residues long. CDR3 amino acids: CASSLGRGYQQYV. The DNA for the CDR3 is TGTGCCAGCAGCTTGGGCAGGGGGTATCAACAGTACGTC.

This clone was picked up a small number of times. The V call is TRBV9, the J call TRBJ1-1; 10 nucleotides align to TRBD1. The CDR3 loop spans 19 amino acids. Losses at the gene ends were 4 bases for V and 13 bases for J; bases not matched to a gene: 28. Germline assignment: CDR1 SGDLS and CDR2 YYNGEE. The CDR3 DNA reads TGTGCCAGCAGCCCGTTTCGGGACAGGGGACCAGACCTCCTGAGAACGTTTTTCTTT. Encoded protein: CASSPFRDRGPDLLRTFFF.

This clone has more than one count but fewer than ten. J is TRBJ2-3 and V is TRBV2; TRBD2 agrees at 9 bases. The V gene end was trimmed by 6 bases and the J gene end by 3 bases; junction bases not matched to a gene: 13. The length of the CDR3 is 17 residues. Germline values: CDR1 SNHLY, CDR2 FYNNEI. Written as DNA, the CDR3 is TGTGCCAGCAGCCAAGTTAGCGGGAGAGAGTCAACAGATACGCAGTATTTT. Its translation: CASSQVSGRESTDTQYF.

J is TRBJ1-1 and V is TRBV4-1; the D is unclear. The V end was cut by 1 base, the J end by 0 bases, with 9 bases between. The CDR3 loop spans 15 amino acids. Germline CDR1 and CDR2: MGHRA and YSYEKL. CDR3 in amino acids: CASSQGPQMNTEAFF. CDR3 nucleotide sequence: TGCGCCAGCAGCCAAGGTCCGCAGATGAACACTGAAGCTTTCTTT.

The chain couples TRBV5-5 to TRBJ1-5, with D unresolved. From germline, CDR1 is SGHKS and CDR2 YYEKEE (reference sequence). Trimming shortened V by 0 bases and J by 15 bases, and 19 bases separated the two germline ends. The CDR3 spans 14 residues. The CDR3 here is CASSLASRLSFWHF. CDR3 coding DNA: TGTGCCAGCAGCTTGGCCTCCAGACTCAGCTTCTGGCATTTT.

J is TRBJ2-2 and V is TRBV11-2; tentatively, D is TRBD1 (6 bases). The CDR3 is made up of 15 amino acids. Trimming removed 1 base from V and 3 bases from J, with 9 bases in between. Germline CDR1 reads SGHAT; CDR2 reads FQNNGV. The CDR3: CASSLGQGYTGELFF. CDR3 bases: TGTGCCAGCAGCTTAGGGCAGGGGTACACCGGGGAGCTGTTTTTT.

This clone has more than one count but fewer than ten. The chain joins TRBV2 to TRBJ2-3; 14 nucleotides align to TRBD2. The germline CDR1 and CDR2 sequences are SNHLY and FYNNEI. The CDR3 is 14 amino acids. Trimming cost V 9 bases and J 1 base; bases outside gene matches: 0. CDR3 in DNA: TGTGCCAGGGGACTAGCGGGAGGCACAGATACGCAGTATTTT. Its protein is CARGLAGGTDTQYF.

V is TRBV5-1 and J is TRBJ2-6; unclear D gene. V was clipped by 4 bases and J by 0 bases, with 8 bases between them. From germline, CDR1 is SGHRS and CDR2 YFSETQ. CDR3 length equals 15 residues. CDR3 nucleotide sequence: TGCGCCAGCAGCCCGGAGTTCTCTGGGGCCAACGTCCTGACTTTC. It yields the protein CASSPEFSGANVLTF.

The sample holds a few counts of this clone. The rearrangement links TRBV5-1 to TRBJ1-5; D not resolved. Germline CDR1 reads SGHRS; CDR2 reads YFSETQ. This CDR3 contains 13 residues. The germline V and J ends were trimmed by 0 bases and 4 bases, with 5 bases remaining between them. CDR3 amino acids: CASSLGQNQPQHF. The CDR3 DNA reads TGCGCCAGCAGCTTGGGTCAGAATCAGCCCCAGCATTTT.

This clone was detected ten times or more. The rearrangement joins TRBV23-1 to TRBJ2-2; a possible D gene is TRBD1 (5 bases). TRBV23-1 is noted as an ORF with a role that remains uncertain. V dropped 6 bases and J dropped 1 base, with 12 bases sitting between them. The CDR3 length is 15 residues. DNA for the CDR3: TGCGCCAGCAGGACCCAGGGTCTGAACACCGGGGAGCTGTTTTTT. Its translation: CASRTQGLNTGELFF.

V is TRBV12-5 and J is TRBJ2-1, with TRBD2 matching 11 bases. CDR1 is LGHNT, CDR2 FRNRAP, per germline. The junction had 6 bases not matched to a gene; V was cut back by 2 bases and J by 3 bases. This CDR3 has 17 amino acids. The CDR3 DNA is TGTGCTAGTGGTTTGACTAGCGGGAGTACGGGCTACAATGAGCAGTTCTTC. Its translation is CASGLTSGSTGYNEQFF.